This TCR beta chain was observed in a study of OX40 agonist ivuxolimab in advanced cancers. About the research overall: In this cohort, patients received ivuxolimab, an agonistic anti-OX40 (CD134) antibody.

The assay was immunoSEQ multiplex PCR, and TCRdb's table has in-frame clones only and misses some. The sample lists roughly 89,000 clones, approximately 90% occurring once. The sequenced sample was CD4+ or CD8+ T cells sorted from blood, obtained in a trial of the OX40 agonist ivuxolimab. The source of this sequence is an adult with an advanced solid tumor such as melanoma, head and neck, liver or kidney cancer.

The CDR3 protein is CASSLGLAAINEQFF. CDR3 DNA: TGTGCCAGCAGCTTGGGACTAGCGGCTATTAATGAGCAGTTCTTC. The J gene is TRBJ2-1, the V gene TRBV5-8; 9 nucleotides agree with TRBD2. Germline V CDR1 and CDR2: SGHTS, YDEGEE. The length of the CDR3 is 15 residues. V was clipped by 0 bases and J by 7 bases; unmatched bases: 5.